This TCR beta chain was retrieved from a study of T cell responses to AZD1222 COVID-19 vaccine. The CDR3 contains 14 residues. Per the germline V gene, CDR1 is SGHRS and CDR2 is YFSETQ. V was pared by 4 bases and J by 8 bases, with 4 bases of the junction left unmatched. Profiled with immunoSEQ multiplex PCR; TCRdb holds only in-frame clones, not every one. This table holds 150,000 to 200,000 clones, just under 95% found once. Sequenced material: peripheral blood, taken on day 0 of AZD1222 vaccination. This chain connects TRBV5-1 to TRBJ1-4, with TRBD1 matching over 11 bases. This TCR was recovered from an adult in good health. CDR3 in amino acids: CASSLRTGGEKLFF. As DNA, the CDR3 is TGCGCCAGCAGCCTTAGGACAGGGGGCGAAAAACTGTTTTTT. Based on the CDR3 plus reference TRBV5-1 and TRBJ1-4, the full variable domain is KAGVTQTPRYLIKTRGQQVTLSCSPISGHRSVSWYQQTPGQGLQFLFEYFSETQRNKGNFPGRFSGRQFSNSRSEMNVSTLELGDSALYLCASSLRTGGEKLFFGSGTQLSVL.